This record covers a single TCR beta chain. Its antigen remains undetermined. No base quality information exists; no much larger clone differs at one position. The sample comes from a study of control samples from healthy donors and cancer patients (dated by TCRdb to the early 2020s). The protocol used for the library was the immunoSEQ multiplex PCR assay. The table was pulled from immuneACCESS by TCRdb, which kept in-frame rearrangements only. Such tables lose some clones; where checked, under half of the loss comes from unresolved V genes, and the rest has no known cause. This sample holds about 84,000 clones; around 91% were observed only once. The ten largest clones add up to approximately 16% of the sample. A distance of 12 bases separates the germline ends of V and J, which lose 9 bases and 1 base respectively. As encoded in the germline V gene, CDR1 is MNHEY while CDR2 is SVGAGI. The CDR3 goes from the cysteine to the phenylalanine over 13 residues. Only the CDR3 DNA is retained, 39 bases long and in frame from the first base.

The sequence was obtained from a man between 45 and 60 years old in good health. Recombination connected TRBV6-5 to TRBJ1-1, with TRBD1 tentatively as D gene (5 bases match). Material for sequencing was blood. The CDR3 protein sequence reads: CASRDRTNTEAFF. At the DNA level, the sequence is TGTGCCAGTAGGGACCGCACGAACACTGAAGCTTTCTTT.